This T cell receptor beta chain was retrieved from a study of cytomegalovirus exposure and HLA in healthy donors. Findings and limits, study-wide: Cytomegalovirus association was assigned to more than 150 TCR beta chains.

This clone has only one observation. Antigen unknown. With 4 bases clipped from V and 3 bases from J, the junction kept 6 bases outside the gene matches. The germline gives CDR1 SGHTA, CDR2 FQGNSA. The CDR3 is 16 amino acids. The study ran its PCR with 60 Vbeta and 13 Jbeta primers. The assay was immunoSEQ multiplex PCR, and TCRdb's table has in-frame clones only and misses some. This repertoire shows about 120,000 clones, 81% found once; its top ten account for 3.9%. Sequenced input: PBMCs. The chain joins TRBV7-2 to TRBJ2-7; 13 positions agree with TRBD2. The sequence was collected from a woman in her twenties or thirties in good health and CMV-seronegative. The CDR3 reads CASSWGLAGSNYEQYF. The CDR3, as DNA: TGTGCCAGCAGCTGGGGACTAGCGGGAAGCAACTACGAGCAGTACTTC.